These 10 T cell receptor beta chains were all obtained from the same sample, sequenced in a study of OX40 agonist ivuxolimab in advanced cancers. The data were produced by immunoSEQ multiplex PCR, yet TCRdb's version contains in-frame clones alone and is incomplete. The sample carries tens of thousands of clones, 70% to 90% recorded once. The sample was CD4+ or CD8+ T cells sorted from blood, taken in a trial of the OX40 agonist ivuxolimab. These receptors were obtained from an adult with an advanced solid tumor such as melanoma, head and neck, liver or kidney cancer.

This chain joins TRBV11-1 and TRBJ1-2; D call uncertain. The CDR3 is made up of 18 amino acids. V was shortened by 5 bases and J by 0 bases, with 22 bases between the two germline ends. Germline lookup yields CDR1 SGHAT and CDR2 FQDESV (reference sequence). The DNA for the CDR3 is TGTGCCAGCAGCGTCGGCAGAGAGAAACCGCTAGCTAACTATGGCTACACCTTC. Translated: CASSVGREKPLANYGYTF.

The V and J genes are TRBV6-6 and TRBJ2-5, with D possibly called TRBD1 or TRBD2 (5 bases each). CDR3 length: 11 residues. CDR1 is MNHNY, CDR2 SVGAGI, per germline (reference sequence). V lost 2 bases and J lost 13, with 11 bases in between. The CDR3 spells CASSYRGEWYF. The CDR3 region has the DNA TGTGCCAGCAGTTACAGGGGAGAGTGGTACTTC.

This chain joins TRBV7-8 and TRBJ1-2, with D unresolved. The CDR3 consists of 16 residues. Germline CDR1 is SGHVS and CDR2 is FQNEAQ. Trimming stripped 3 bases from V and 1 base from J, with 15 bases between. CDR3 in amino acids: CASSLARLEFNYGYTF. CDR3 bases: TGTGCCAGCAGCTTGGCGAGGCTGGAGTTTAACTATGGCTACACCTTC. The variable domain in full, with the rest retrieved from reference TRBV7-8 and TRBJ1-2, is GAGVSQSPRYKVAKRGQDVALRCDPISGHVSLFWYQQALGQGPEFLTYFQNEAQLDKSGLPSDRFFAERPEGSVSTLKIQRTQQEDSAVYLCASSLARLEFNYGYTFGSGTRLTVV.

The V and J genes are TRBV19 and TRBJ1-2; TRBD1 matches 7 bases. Germline V gene data show CDR1 as LNHDA and CDR2 as SQIVND (reference sequence). V lost 4 bases to trimming and J lost 4 bases; unmatched junction nucleotides: 15. The CDR3 runs 17 residues. The CDR3 loop reads CASSTRAGGQASYGYTF. The DNA for the CDR3 is TGTGCCAGTAGTACCCGAGCTGGAGGACAGGCAAGCTATGGCTACACCTTC.

This rearrangement joins TRBV6-6 to TRBJ1-4, with TRBD1 matching 9 bases. The germline CDR1 and CDR2 sequences are MNHNY and SVGAGI (reference sequence). The ends lost 4 bases at V and 3 bases at J; junction bases unmatched: 3. The CDR3 totals 15 residues. The DNA for the CDR3 is TGTGCCAGCAGTTCACAGGGGGCGGCTAATGAAAAACTGTTTTTT. It is translated as CASSSQGAANEKLFF.

The chain carries TRBV12-5 and TRBJ1-3; TRBD1 might be the D (5 bases). Deletions cut 1 base from V and 0 bases from J, with 13 bases between. Germline V gene lookup returns CDR1 LGHNT and CDR2 FRNRAP. There are 17 residues in the CDR3. Here the CDR3 DNA reads TGTGCTAGTGGTTTGGGTACAGGTCTCTCCTCTGGAAACACCATATATTTT. Translating gives CASGLGTGLSSGNTIYF. The full variable domain, its missing parts supplied by reference TRBV12-5 and TRBJ1-3, is DARVTQTPRHKVTEMGQEVTMRCQPILGHNTVFWYRQTMMQGLELLAYFRNRAPLDDSGMPKDRFSAEMPDATLATLKIQPSEPRDSAVYFCASGLGTGLSSGNTIYFGEGSWLTVV.

The rearrangement uses TRBV15 and TRBJ2-5, with D maybe TRBD1 (6 bases). Between the trimmed V and J ends, which lost 0 bases and 2 bases, there was a span of 7 bases. This CDR3 has 14 amino acids. Germline V lookup: CDR1 LNHNV, CDR2 YYDKDF (reference sequence). CDR3 protein: CATSRDQGQETQYF. As DNA, the CDR3 is TGTGCCACCAGCAGAGATCAGGGGCAAGAGACCCAGTACTTC.

The gene calls are TRBV28 and TRBJ2-5; possible D gene TRBD1, 6 bases. Looked up from germline, CDR1 is MDHEN and CDR2 is SYDVKM. Between the trimmed V and J ends, which lost 5 bases and 3 bases, there was a span of 19 bases. The CDR3 covers 16 residues. The CDR3 region is CASSTYTPDSKETQYF. DNA of the CDR3: TGTGCCAGCAGTACCTACACGCCGGACAGCAAAGAGACCCAGTACTTC.

The genes are TRBV5-4 and TRBJ1-2; D unclear. Germline loops: CDR1 SGHNT, CDR2 YYREEE (reference sequence). CDR3 length equals 13 residues. Trimming shortened V by 1 base and J by 2 bases, and 6 bases separated the two germline ends. The CDR3 here is CASSLRENYGYTF. The CDR3 DNA reads as TGTGCCAGCAGCTTGAGGGAAAACTATGGCTACACCTTC.

In regard to this clone: Other DNA sequences within the sample encode an identical CDR3. This chain links TRBV5-4 with TRBJ2-2; TRBD1 is a possible D gene (5 bases). V was cut by 1 base and J by 3 bases, with 10 bases left in between. The CDR3 is 15 amino acids. Germline V gene sequence: CDR1 SGHNT, CDR2 YYREEE (reference sequence). The CDR3 reads CASSLMGLDTGELFF. CDR3 DNA sequence: TGTGCCAGCAGCTTGATGGGGCTAGACACCGGGGAGCTGTTTTTT.